This record concerns one TCR beta chain sequence. Its antigen specificity is not known. No base quality values were provided; no much bigger clone lies one nucleotide off. Collaborating institutions collected whole blood in K2EDTA tubes following their own protocols. For TCRbeta analysis, collaborators shipped samples as frozen whole blood, isolated PBMCs, or DNA extracted from either of those sample types. The immunoSEQ Assay, a bias-controlled multiplex PCR, was used to amplify TCRbeta CDR3 regions from genomic DNA. As for the authors' bioinformatics: Within the assay, amplification of reference gene primers was used to estimate how many nucleated cells each sample contained. Sequence reads were collapsed and filtered to measure the absolute abundance of every unique TCRbeta CDR3 rearrangement. For each sample, productive Simpson clonality was calculated as the square root of Simpson's diversity index over productive rearrangements. TCRdb took this table from immuneACCESS and kept in-frame rearrangements with V and J called. Such tables lack part of the clones; where checked against another copy, unresolved V genes explain under half of the gap, and the rest is unexplained. That table furnishes V, J and clone size, whereas the DNA furnished D and trimming. This sample holds some 200,000 clones; approximately 84% were observed only once. The leading ten clones occupy approximately 6.1% of the sample.

Germline trimming amounts to 5 bases on V and 8 bases on J, with 16 as the count of junction bases outside the gene matches. The germline V gene (reference sequence) gives CDR1 as SEHNR and CDR2 as FQNEAQ. Inclusive of the bounding cysteine and phenylalanine, the CDR3 is 17 residues long. Just the 51-base CDR3 DNA is kept, in frame starting at base 1. The data are from a study of blood T cell repertoires in COVID-19 (dated by TCRdb to 2019 to 2021). In the study overall: Samples covering the acute and convalescent phases of COVID-19 were provided by collaborators in the United States, Italy and Spain. HLA class I and class II types, where available, came from metadata supplied by the sample provider rather than from assay-based typing. The samples were drawn from the first 160 participants of the ongoing ImmuneRACE study and from about 1,200 subjects provided by 6 global collaborators. The dataset comprised deeply sampled blood TCRbeta repertoires from subjects exposed to, actively infected with, or recovered from COVID-19. A freely available public database, intended as a resource for researchers studying the immune response to SARS-CoV-2, is where the repertoires were released. Sample metadata almost always included a de-identified subject ID, COVID-19 status, age in years and sex. The prospective study material was composed of cDNA or gDNA derived from T cells, B-cell-depleted T cells, or PBMCs. What the research found in general, with its limitations: The amount of clinical and demographic metadata varied by source and participant and was provided uncurated.

The V and J genes are TRBV7-9 and TRBJ2-4; TRBD1 aligns with 9 central bases. The sample was peripheral blood. The TCR comes from a man at least 80 years old with acute or convalescent COVID-19. The DNA is TGTGCCAGCAGCGTCGGGACCTACAGGGGGCGCGGGGACATTCAGTACTTC. It specifies CASSVGTYRGRGDIQYF. The reference TRBV7-9 and TRBJ2-4 proteins fill in what lies around the CDR3, so the full variable domain reads DTGVSQNPRHKITKRGQNVTFRCDPISEHNRLYWYRQTLGQGPEFLTYFQNEAQLEKSRLLSDRFSAERPKGSFSTLEIQRTEQGDSAMYLCASSVGTYRGRGDIQYFGAGTRLSVL.